This TCR beta chain was sequenced during a study of shared T cell receptors in the human thymus. The table came from immunoSEQ multiplex PCR; TCRdb's copy has only in-frame clones and leaves some out. The sample lists a few hundred thousand clones, over 90% occurring once. This CDR3 has 14 amino acids. Germline-derived CDR1 and CDR2 are MDHEN and SYDVKM. V was clipped by 2 bases and J by 2 bases, with 9 bases between them. The sequence was collected from a human donor. Sequenced material: thymocytes. The chain joins TRBV28 to TRBJ1-1; no definite D call. CDR3 DNA: TGTGCCAGCAGTTTAGGACGGATCAACACTGAAGCTTTCTTT. Protein: CASSLGRINTEAFF.